The rows below give T cell receptor beta chains drawn from one sample of a study of T cell repertoires in cytomegalovirus infection. TCRdb redid the calling of the reads with MiXCR, one entry per CDR3 protein. This table holds fewer than 550,000 distinct CDR3 sequences, around a quarter found once. Sequenced input: PBMCs. The receptors derive from a human donor in good health (CMV status not recorded). Some clones in this sample may be carry-over from other donors' samples. Both conserved end residues are part of each CDR3. A D gene is named only where the DNA matches it firmly.

d_call: .
v_call: TRBV19
cdr3_aa: CASVTGDTGANVLTF

d_call: .
v_call: TRBV7-7
cdr3_aa: CASSPLGRWMQETQYF

d_call: .
v_call: TRBV15
cdr3_aa: CATSRDIRTDTQYF

d_call: TRBD2
v_call: TRBV7-9
cdr3_aa: CASSPTGSGSLVNEQFF

d_call: TRBD2
v_call: TRBV6-2/TRBV6-3
cdr3_aa: CASSYLSGIWDEQFF

d_call: TRBD1
v_call: TRBV7-2
cdr3_aa: CASSYDRGAETQYF

d_call: .
v_call: TRBV7-2
cdr3_aa: CASSSGRNSPLHF

d_call: .
v_call: TRBV7-2
cdr3_aa: CASSPGRVSYNEQFF

d_call: .
v_call: TRBV7-2
cdr3_aa: CASSLAPLANTGELFF

d_call: .
v_call: TRBV7-9
cdr3_aa: CASSLGVTLPKETQYF

d_call: TRBD1
v_call: TRBV6-6
cdr3_aa: CASRTAGTVSKAEAFF

d_call: .
v_call: TRBV15
cdr3_aa: CATSRGTGGDYGYTF

d_call: .
v_call: TRBV12-3/TRBV12-4
cdr3_aa: CASSRTVPSGNTIYF

d_call: .
v_call: TRBV7-2
cdr3_aa: CASSLDPGGNQPQHF

d_call: TRBD1
v_call: TRBV18
cdr3_aa: CASSPEGTGAYRGAFF

d_call: .
v_call: TRBV18
cdr3_aa: CASSPIQETQYF

d_call: TRBD2
v_call: TRBV7-2
cdr3_aa: CASSLKAGGMETQYF

d_call: .
v_call: TRBV28
cdr3_aa: CASSQGGEAVQPQHF

d_call: TRBD1
v_call: TRBV10-3
cdr3_aa: CAISWDRGNIQYF

d_call: .
v_call: TRBV3-1
cdr3_aa: CASSQGSSRYEQFF

d_call: .
v_call: TRBV24-1
cdr3_aa: CATKGKDVVDTRYF

d_call: .
v_call: TRBV6-2/TRBV6-3
cdr3_aa: CASSRGEQFF

d_call: TRBD1
v_call: TRBV7-2
cdr3_aa: CASSLAPGQAETQYF

d_call: TRBD1
v_call: TRBV28
cdr3_aa: CASSSGQGFNQPQHF

d_call: .
v_call: TRBV18
cdr3_aa: CASSPAGEGTEAFF

d_call: TRBD1
v_call: TRBV29-1
cdr3_aa: CSVAPDRGPYNEQFF

d_call: .
v_call: TRBV5-6
cdr3_aa: CASTSRGGGISPGNTIYF

d_call: TRBD2
v_call: TRBV3-1
cdr3_aa: CASSQGGTSGRTQETQYF

d_call: TRBD1
v_call: TRBV12-3/TRBV12-4
cdr3_aa: CASSTSGGNQPQHF

d_call: TRBD1
v_call: TRBV7-8
cdr3_aa: CASSPQGVSPLHF

d_call: TRBD1
v_call: TRBV6-2/TRBV6-3
cdr3_aa: CASSYYIKGTAKPSSYNEQFF

d_call: TRBD2
v_call: TRBV7-2
cdr3_aa: CASSTTSGSSNEQFF

d_call: TRBD2
v_call: TRBV6-2/TRBV6-3
cdr3_aa: CATQLAGEQFF

d_call: .
v_call: TRBV11-2
cdr3_aa: CASSLGHPGRIYEQYF

d_call: TRBD2
v_call: TRBV6-2/TRBV6-3
cdr3_aa: CASSYMAGGNFF

d_call: TRBD2
v_call: TRBV20-1
cdr3_aa: CSARDGAAGVYNEQFF

d_call: .
v_call: TRBV11-3
cdr3_aa: CASSLESWGSHEQFF

d_call: .
v_call: TRBV7-9
cdr3_aa: CASSLPQGPSEAFF

d_call: .
v_call: TRBV7-2
cdr3_aa: CASSLNSLAAGELFF

d_call: .
v_call: TRBV6-5
cdr3_aa: CASTFNPPGYNEQFF

d_call: .
v_call: TRBV28
cdr3_aa: CASRDRGSGNTIYF

d_call: .
v_call: TRBV7-2
cdr3_aa: CASSSDSRQTNTEAFF

d_call: .
v_call: TRBV15
cdr3_aa: CATSRDAAGELFF

d_call: .
v_call: TRBV5-6
cdr3_aa: CASQTRAGDNEQFF

d_call: .
v_call: TRBV7-8
cdr3_aa: CASSAQSTTNEKLFF

d_call: TRBD1
v_call: TRBV28
cdr3_aa: CAWGTGVEQYF

d_call: TRBD2
v_call: TRBV6-8
cdr3_aa: CASSYSYGRLDEQYF

d_call: .
v_call: TRBV5-4
cdr3_aa: CASSSTERASTDTQYF

d_call: .
v_call: TRBV20-1
cdr3_aa: CSAPPATSGSRTDTQHF

d_call: TRBD2
v_call: TRBV12-3/TRBV12-4
cdr3_aa: CASSLERGQIF

d_call: .
v_call: TRBV7-6
cdr3_aa: CASSLYYGIEEKLFF

d_call: TRBD2
v_call: TRBV4-3
cdr3_aa: CASSHERGTYNEQFF

d_call: .
v_call: TRBV7-3
cdr3_aa: CASSSTPPHMTLYSDEQFF

d_call: .
v_call: TRBV13
cdr3_aa: CASSLGLGGNTEAFF

d_call: .
v_call: TRBV7-9
cdr3_aa: CASSSVNGANVLTF

d_call: .
v_call: TRBV2
cdr3_aa: CASNLLTYNEQFF

d_call: TRBD1
v_call: TRBV19
cdr3_aa: CASPDRASPQPQHF

d_call: .
v_call: TRBV19
cdr3_aa: CASSSRSGNTIYF